This TCR beta chain comes out of a study of blood T cell repertoires in COVID-19. The method was immunoSEQ multiplex PCR; TCRdb's version includes in-frame clones alone and lacks a portion of them. Of approximately 240,000 clones listed, about 80% were seen once; the top ten hold 1.3%. From germline, CDR1 is MDHEN and CDR2 SYDVKM. The CDR3 is made up of 11 amino acids. Ages ranged from roughly 18 to 100 years, with residence in about two dozen US areas. Details on this clone: A read error may produce the germline difference seen at one junction end.

The sequence was collected from a woman aged 40 to 55 with acute COVID-19. The sample comprised PBMCs or T cells enriched from blood (not recorded which). The V gene is TRBV28, the J gene TRBJ2-5; TRBD2 is a possible D gene (6 bases). CDR3 coding DNA: TGTGCCAGCAGTAGCCGGGAGAGCCAGTACTTC. It encodes CASSSRESQYF.